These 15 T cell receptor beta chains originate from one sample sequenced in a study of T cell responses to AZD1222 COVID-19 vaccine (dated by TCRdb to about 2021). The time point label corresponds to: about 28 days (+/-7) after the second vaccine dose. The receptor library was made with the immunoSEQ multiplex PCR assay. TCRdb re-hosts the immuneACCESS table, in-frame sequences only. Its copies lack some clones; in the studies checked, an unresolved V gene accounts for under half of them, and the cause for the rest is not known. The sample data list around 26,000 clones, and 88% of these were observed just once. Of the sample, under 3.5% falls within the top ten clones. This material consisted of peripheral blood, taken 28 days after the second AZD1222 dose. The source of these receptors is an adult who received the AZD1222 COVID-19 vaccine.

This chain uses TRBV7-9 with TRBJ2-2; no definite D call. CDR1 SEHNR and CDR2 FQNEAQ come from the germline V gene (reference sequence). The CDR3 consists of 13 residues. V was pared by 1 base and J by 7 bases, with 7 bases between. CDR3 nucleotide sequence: TGTGCCAGCAGCTTAGTGGAGTACGGGGAGCTGTTTTTT. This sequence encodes CASSLVEYGELFF. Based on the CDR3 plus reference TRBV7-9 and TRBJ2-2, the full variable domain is DTGVSQNPRHKITKRGQNVTFRCDPISEHNRLYWYRQTLGQGPEFLTYFQNEAQLEKSRLLSDRFSAERPKGSFSTLEIQRTEQGDSAMYLCASSLVEYGELFFGEGSRLTVL.

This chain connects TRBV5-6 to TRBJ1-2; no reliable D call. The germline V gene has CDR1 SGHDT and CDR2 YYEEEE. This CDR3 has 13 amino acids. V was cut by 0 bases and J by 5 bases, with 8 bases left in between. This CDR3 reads CASSLDRRYGYTF. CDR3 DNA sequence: TGTGCCAGCAGCTTGGACAGACGTTATGGCTACACCTTC.

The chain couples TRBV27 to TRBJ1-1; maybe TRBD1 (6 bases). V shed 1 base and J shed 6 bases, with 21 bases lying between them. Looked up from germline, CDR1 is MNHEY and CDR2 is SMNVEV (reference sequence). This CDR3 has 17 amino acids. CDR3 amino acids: CASSLFGGGGFGAEAFF. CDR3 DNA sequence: TGTGCCAGCAGTTTATTTGGCGGGGGCGGATTTGGAGCTGAAGCTTTCTTT.

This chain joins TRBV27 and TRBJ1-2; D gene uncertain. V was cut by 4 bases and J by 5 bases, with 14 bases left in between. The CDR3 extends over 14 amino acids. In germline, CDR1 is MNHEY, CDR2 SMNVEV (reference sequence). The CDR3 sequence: CASSWAQEGYGYTF. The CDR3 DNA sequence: TGTGCCAGCAGTTGGGCCCAGGAAGGGTATGGCTACACCTTC.

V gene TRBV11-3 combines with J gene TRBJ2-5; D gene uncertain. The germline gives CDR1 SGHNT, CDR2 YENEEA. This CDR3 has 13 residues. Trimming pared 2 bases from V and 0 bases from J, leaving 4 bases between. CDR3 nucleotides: TGTGCCAGCAGCTTATCTAACCAAGAGACCCAGTACTTC. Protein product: CASSLSNQETQYF.

The CDR3 region has the DNA TGTGCCAGCAGTGAATCTTACAGGAACACTGAAGCTTTCTTT. It encodes CASSESYRNTEAFF. The chain joins TRBV25-1 to TRBJ1-1; D ambiguous. Per germline, CDR1 MGHDK and CDR2 SYGVNS. The CDR3 is 14 amino acids. The V end lost 1 base, the J end lost 1 base, and 7 bases lay between the germline ends.

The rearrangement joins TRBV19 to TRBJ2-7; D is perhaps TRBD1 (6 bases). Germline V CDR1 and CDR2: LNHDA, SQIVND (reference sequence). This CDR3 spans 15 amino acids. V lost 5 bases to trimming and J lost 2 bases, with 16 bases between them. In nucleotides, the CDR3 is TGTGCCAGTAGTCTCTCTGACAGGCCCGCCTACGAGCAGTACTTC. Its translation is CASSLSDRPAYEQYF.

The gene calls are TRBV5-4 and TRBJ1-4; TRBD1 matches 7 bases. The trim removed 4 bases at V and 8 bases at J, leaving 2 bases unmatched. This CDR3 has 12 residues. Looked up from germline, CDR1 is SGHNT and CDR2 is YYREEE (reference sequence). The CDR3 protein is CASSADREKLFF. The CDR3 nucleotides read TGTGCCAGCAGCGCGGACAGGGAAAAACTGTTTTTT.

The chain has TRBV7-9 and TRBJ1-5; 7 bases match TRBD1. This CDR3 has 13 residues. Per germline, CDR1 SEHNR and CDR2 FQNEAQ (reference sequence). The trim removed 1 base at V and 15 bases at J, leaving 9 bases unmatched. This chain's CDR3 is CASSLEGARKMHF. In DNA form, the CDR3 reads TGTGCCAGCAGCTTAGAGGGGGCCCGAAAAATGCATTTT.

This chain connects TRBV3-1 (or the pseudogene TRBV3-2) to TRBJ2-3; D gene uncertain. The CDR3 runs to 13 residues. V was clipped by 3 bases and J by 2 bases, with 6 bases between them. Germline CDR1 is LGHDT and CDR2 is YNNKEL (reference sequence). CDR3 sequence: CASSHIFTDTQYF. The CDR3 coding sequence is TGTGCCAGCAGCCACATATTCACAGATACGCAGTATTTT.

CDR3 in amino acids: CASSSPPVSGGYTF. The CDR3 region has the DNA TGTGCCAGCAGTTCCCCCCCTGTTTCGGGAGGCTACACCTTC. J is TRBJ1-2 and V is TRBV28; no clear D. Germline V gene lookup returns CDR1 MDHEN and CDR2 SYDVKM. The CDR3 loop spans 14 amino acids. The ends were cut back, 4 bases at V and 8 bases at J, with 17 bases in the middle.

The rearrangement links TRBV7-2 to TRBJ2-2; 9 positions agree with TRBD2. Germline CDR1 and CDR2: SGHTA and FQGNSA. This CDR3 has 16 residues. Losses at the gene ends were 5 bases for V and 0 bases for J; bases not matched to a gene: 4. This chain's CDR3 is CASSPAGGSNTGELFF. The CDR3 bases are TGTGCCAGCAGCCCGGCGGGGGGGTCGAACACCGGGGAGCTGTTTTTT.

CDR3 in DNA: TGTGCCAGCAGCGCATGGAGCGGGGGGCCGTCCAATGAGCAGTTCTTC. Encoded protein: CASSAWSGGPSNEQFF. The rearrangement joins TRBV5-4 to TRBJ2-1; 9 positions match TRBD2. Germline loops: CDR1 SGHNT, CDR2 YYREEE (reference sequence). The CDR3 extends over 16 amino acids. V shed 4 bases and J 6 bases; nucleotides not matched to a gene: 11.

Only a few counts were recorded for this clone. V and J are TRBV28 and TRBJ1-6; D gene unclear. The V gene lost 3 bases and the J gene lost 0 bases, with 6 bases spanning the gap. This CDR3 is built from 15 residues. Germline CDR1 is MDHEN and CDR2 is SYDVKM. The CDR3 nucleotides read TGTGCCAGCAGTTTCGCAAGCTCCTATAATTCACCCCTCCACTTT. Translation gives CASSFASSYNSPLHF.

The DNA of the CDR3 is TGTGCCACCAGCAACATAACCGACAGTCTGAGCATTTATGAGCAGTTCTTC. Translation: CATSNITDSLSIYEQFF. This sequence joins TRBV15 and TRBJ2-1, with D maybe TRBD1 (5 bases). Germline CDR1 LNHNV, CDR2 YYDKDF (reference sequence). The CDR3 runs 17 residues. V was pared by 4 bases and J by 8 bases, with 24 bases between.